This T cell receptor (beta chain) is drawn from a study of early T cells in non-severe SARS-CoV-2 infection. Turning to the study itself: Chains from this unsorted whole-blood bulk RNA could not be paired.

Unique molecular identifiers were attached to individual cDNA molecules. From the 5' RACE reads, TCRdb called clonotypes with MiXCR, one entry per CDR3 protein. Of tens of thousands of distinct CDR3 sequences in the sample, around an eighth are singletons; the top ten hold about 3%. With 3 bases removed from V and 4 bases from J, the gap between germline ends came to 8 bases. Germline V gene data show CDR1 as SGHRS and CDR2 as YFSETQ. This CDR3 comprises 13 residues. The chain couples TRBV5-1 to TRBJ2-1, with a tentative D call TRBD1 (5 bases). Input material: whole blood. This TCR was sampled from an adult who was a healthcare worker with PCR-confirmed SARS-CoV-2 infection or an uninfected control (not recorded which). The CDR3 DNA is TGCGCCAGCAGCTGGACACTTTACAATGAGCAGTTCTTC. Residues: CASSWTLYNEQFF.